This T cell receptor beta chain was retrieved from a study of cytomegalovirus exposure and HLA in healthy donors. 13 Jbeta primers and 60 Vbeta primers were used for the PCR. Using immunoSEQ multiplex PCR, the repertoire was profiled, and TCRdb retains in-frame clones only, with some absent. The sample lists 200,000 to 250,000 clones; under 80% were seen once. The V end lost 2 bases, the J end lost 1 base, and 14 bases lay between the germline ends. The germline V gene has CDR1 MGHRA and CDR2 YSYEKL. The CDR3 length is 16 residues. This chain uses TRBV4-1 with TRBJ1-2, with a weak D call TRBD1 (5 bases). The sequenced sample was PBMCs. The receptor was derived from a girl under 10 years old in good health and CMV-seronegative. The CDR3 DNA sequence: TGCGCCAGCAGCCAACCCACGTGGGGCCGTAACTATGGCTACACCTTC. Translation: CASSQPTWGRNYGYTF.